The 19 T cell receptor beta chains given below trace back to one sample, sequenced in a study of beta chain features in type 1 diabetes. Of the isolated RNA, all was reverse transcribed, and so the sequenced material was expressed TCRB transcripts. The assay was immunoSEQ multiplex PCR, and TCRdb's table has in-frame clones only and misses some. In the table there are 450,000 to 600,000 clones, roughly 30% of which are singletons. Material: naive CD4+ T cells from blood. The receptors were gathered from a man aged 18-30 years in good health.

The rearrangement joins TRBV10-3 to TRBJ1-1; D unresolved. This CDR3 region has 14 residues. Germline lookup yields CDR1 ENHRY and CDR2 SYGVKD. V was shortened by 4 bases and J by 5 bases, with 14 bases between the two germline ends. The CDR3 region has the DNA TGTGCCATCAGTGGAGTCCCGAGCAGGACTGAAGCTTTCTTT. It yields the protein CAISGVPSRTEAFF.

This clone was seen a few times. This sequence joins TRBV14 and TRBJ2-1, with D possibly being TRBD2 (5 bases). Germline V lookup: CDR1 SGHDN, CDR2 FVKESK. V lost 1 base and J lost 4, with 11 bases in between. There are 15 residues in the CDR3. CDR3 bases: TGTGCCAGCAGCCAAGCGCCAGCGGAGTACAATGAGCAGTTCTTC. Amino acids: CASSQAPAEYNEQFF.

The V and J genes are TRBV7-9 and TRBJ2-7, with 10 positions matching TRBD2. The CDR3 runs to 14 residues. The germline gives CDR1 SEHNR, CDR2 FQNEAQ (reference sequence). Germline trimming cut 5 bases from V and 7 bases from J; bases unmatched to any gene: 8. The CDR3 sequence: CASSTAGGPPEQYF. For the CDR3, the DNA is TGTGCCAGCAGCACAGCGGGAGGGCCTCCAGAGCAGTACTTC.

The V gene is TRBV6-5, the J gene TRBJ2-1, with D perhaps TRBD2 (5 bases). The germline V gene encodes CDR1 MNHEY and CDR2 SVGAGI. Trimming left V 5 bases short and J 9 bases short, with 11 bases between. CDR3 length: 12 residues. CDR3: CASSNPAGEQFF. In nucleotides, the CDR3 is TGTGCCAGCAGTAACCCGGCGGGTGAGCAGTTCTTC.

The rearrangement links TRBV7-9 to TRBJ2-3; tentatively, D is TRBD1 (6 bases). CDR3 length equals 18 residues. V was cut by 5 bases and J by 6 bases, with 27 bases left in between. Looked up from germline, CDR1 is SEHNR and CDR2 is FQNEAQ (reference sequence). The CDR3 DNA reads as TGTGCCAGCAGCAGGAGCCCGGGACAAATCCACTCCAGCGATACGCAGTATTTT. Protein sequence: CASSRSPGQIHSSDTQYF.

This clone was picked up a small number of times. The chain carries TRBV30 and TRBJ2-6, with D possibly matching TRBD1 (6 bases). The CDR3 runs 14 residues. CDR1 GTSNPN and CDR2 SVGIG come from the germline V gene (reference sequence). With 5 bases removed from V and 1 base from J, the gap between germline ends came to 9 bases. The CDR3 DNA is TGTGCCTGGCGTGACAGGTCTGGGGCCAACGTCCTGACTTTC. Its protein product is CAWRDRSGANVLTF. Full variable domain (missing parts from reference TRBV30 and TRBJ2-6): SQTIHQWPATLVQPVGSPLSLECTVEGTSNPNLYWYRQAAGRGLQLLFYSVGIGQISSEVPQNLSASRPQDRQFILSSKKLLLSDSGFYLCAWRDRSGANVLTFGAGSRLTVL.

This clone was detected once. CDR3 loop: CASSLDFSEKLFF. DNA of the CDR3: TGTGCCAGCAGCTTGGACTTTAGTGAAAAACTGTTTTTT. J is TRBJ1-4 and V is TRBV5-6; D is ambiguous. CDR3 length equals 13 residues. V shed 0 bases and J shed 7 bases, with 7 bases lying between them. Germline assignment: CDR1 SGHDT and CDR2 YYEEEE. The full variable domain, rest sourced from reference TRBV5-6 and TRBJ1-4, is DAGVTQSPTHLIKTRGQQVTLRCSPKSGHDTVSWYQQALGQGPQFIFQYYEEEERQRGNFPDRFSGHQFPNYSSELNVNALLLGDSALYLCASSLDFSEKLFFGSGTQLSVL.

J is TRBJ1-5 and V is TRBV7-2; D remains unclear. Trimming removed 3 bases at V and 7 bases at J, with 13 bases between. The CDR3 extends over 14 amino acids. Germline lookup yields CDR1 SGHTA and CDR2 FQGNSA. The CDR3, as DNA: TGTGCCAGCAGCTTCGACTCAACCCCCCAGCCCCAGCATTTT. Protein product: CASSFDSTPQPQHF.

This clone has a handful of counts. The chain couples TRBV30 to TRBJ2-7; TRBD1 aligns across 7 bases. CDR3 length: 11 residues. Trimming cost V 5 bases and J 3 bases; bases outside gene matches: 1. Germline CDR1 GTSNPN, CDR2 SVGIG (reference sequence). CDR3 amino acids: CAWGTVYEQYF. DNA of the CDR3: TGTGCCTGGGGGACAGTCTACGAGCAGTACTTC.

Points on this clone: The same CDR3 is also encoded by other DNA sequences in this sample. The gene calls are TRBV18 and TRBJ2-3, with D tentatively TRBD2 (5 bases). The CDR3 is made up of 14 amino acids. V shed 2 bases and J shed 0 bases, with 6 bases lying between them. Germline values: CDR1 KGHSH, CDR2 LQKENI. CDR3 residues: CASSPSGSTDTQYF. CDR3 sequence (DNA): TGTGCCAGCTCACCAAGCGGAAGCACAGATACGCAGTATTTT.

This clone was observed a handful of times. The sample has other DNA sequences that encode this CDR3 too. V is TRBV7-2 and J is TRBJ2-1; TRBD1 or TRBD2 may be the D gene (6 bases each). The germline V gene encodes CDR1 SGHTA and CDR2 FQGNSA. With 1 base removed from V and 4 bases from J, the gap between germline ends came to 11 bases. The CDR3 contains 15 residues. CDR3 sequence: CASSLVWGAYNEQFF. The CDR3 DNA reads TGTGCCAGCAGCTTAGTGTGGGGGGCGTACAATGAGCAGTTCTTC.

This clone was observed a few times. CDR3: CAWSVRRVQPQHF. Written as DNA, the CDR3 is TGTGCCTGGAGTGTACGCAGGGTACAGCCCCAGCATTTT. The genes are TRBV30 and TRBJ1-5, with a possible D match to TRBD1 (5 bases). V lost 0 bases and J lost 7, with 10 bases in between. CDR3 length: 13 amino acids. Germline CDR1 reads GTSNPN; CDR2 reads SVGIG (reference sequence).

This clone was seen a few times. The chain joins TRBV18 to TRBJ2-3, with TRBD2 matching over 7 bases. The V segment lost 1 base and the J segment 0 bases; nucleotides outside the gene matches: 4. This CDR3 has 16 amino acids. Germline V gene sequence: CDR1 KGHSH, CDR2 LQKENI. CDR3 residues: CASSPLLAPSTDTQYF. DNA for the CDR3: TGTGCCAGCTCACCACTACTAGCGCCTAGCACAGATACGCAGTATTTT.

The chain has TRBV7-6 and TRBJ2-7; the D gene is possibly TRBD1 (6 bases). Germline loops: CDR1 SGHVS, CDR2 FNYEAQ. Trimming shortened V by 5 bases and J by 5 bases, and 19 bases separated the two germline ends. CDR3 size: 15 residues. The CDR3 protein is CASSLRTVGNHEQYF. The DNA of the CDR3 is TGTGCCAGCAGCCTCCGGACAGTTGGGAACCACGAGCAGTACTTC.

This clone was seen a few times. The rearrangement joins TRBV28 to TRBJ2-1, with D possibly being TRBD1 or TRBD2 (5 bases each). Germline V gene data show CDR1 as MDHEN and CDR2 as SYDVKM. V dropped 3 bases and J dropped 4 bases, with 13 bases sitting between them. This CDR3 is 15 amino acids long. This CDR3 is CASSFLGEKYNEQFF. The CDR3 DNA sequence: TGTGCCAGCAGTTTTTTGGGGGAGAAGTACAATGAGCAGTTCTTC.

For the CDR3, the DNA is TGCACCAGCAGCAGAACTAGCGGGAGGGCCAAATCCTACAATGAGCAGTTCTTC. Translated: CTSSRTSGRAKSYNEQFF. The V and J genes are TRBV1 and TRBJ2-1; the listed D gene, TRBD2, was not tested against the DNA. TRBV1 is described as a pseudogene. This CDR3 contains 18 residues.

The rearrangement uses TRBV4-3 and TRBJ2-2; 7 bases line up with TRBD1. After removal of 3 bases from V and 3 bases from J, the junction contained 10 bases not matched to a gene. The CDR3 contains 17 residues. Germline CDR1 is LGHNA and CDR2 is YSLEER. In nucleotides, the CDR3 is TGCGCCAGCAGCCAGAGCGCCGGGACAGTAGACACCGGGGAGCTGTTTTTT. This encodes CASSQSAGTVDTGELFF.

Comments on this clone: The same CDR3 can be traced to other DNA sequences in this sample. The chain uses TRBV30 and TRBJ1-2; D is undetermined. CDR3 length: 13 residues. Germline V gene data show CDR1 as GTSNPN and CDR2 as SVGIG (reference sequence). Trimming cost V 0 bases and J 4 bases, with 9 bases left between them. As DNA, the CDR3 is TGTGCCTGGAGTGTAGGTGGAGGCTATGGCTACACCTTC. It yields the protein CAWSVGGGYGYTF. The full variable domain, with the rest looked up from reference TRBV30 and TRBJ1-2, is SQTIHQWPATLVQPVGSPLSLECTVEGTSNPNLYWYRQAAGRGLQLLFYSVGIGQISSEVPQNLSASRPQDRQFILSSKKLLLSDSGFYLCAWSVGGGYGYTFGSGTRLTVV.

The table lists this clone with a few counts. The V and J genes are TRBV4-1 and TRBJ1-2; the D gene is possibly TRBD1 (5 bases). The germline V and J ends were trimmed by 5 bases and 4 bases, with 14 bases remaining between them. Germline-derived CDR1 and CDR2 are MGHRA and YSYEKL. This CDR3 spans 14 amino acids. The CDR3 DNA is TGCGCCAGCAGCGCAATACGGGACGCCTATGGCTACACCTTC. This codes for CASSAIRDAYGYTF.